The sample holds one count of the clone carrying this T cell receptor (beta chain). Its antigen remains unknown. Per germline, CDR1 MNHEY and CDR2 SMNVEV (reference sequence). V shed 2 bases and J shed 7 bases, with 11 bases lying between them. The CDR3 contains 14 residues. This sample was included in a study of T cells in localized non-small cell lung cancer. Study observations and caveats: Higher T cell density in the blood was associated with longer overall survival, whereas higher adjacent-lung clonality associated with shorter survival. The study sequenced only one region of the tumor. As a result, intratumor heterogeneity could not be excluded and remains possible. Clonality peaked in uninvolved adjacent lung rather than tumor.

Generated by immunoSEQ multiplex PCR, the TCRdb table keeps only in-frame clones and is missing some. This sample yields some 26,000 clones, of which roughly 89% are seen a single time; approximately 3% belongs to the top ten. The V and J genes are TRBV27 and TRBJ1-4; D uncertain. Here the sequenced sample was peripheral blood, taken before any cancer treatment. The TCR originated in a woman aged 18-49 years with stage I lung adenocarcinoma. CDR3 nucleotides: TGTGCCAGCAGTTTACAGGCGGCCACTGAAAAACTGTTTTTT. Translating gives CASSLQAATEKLFF.